These 9 T cell receptor beta chains were sequenced from one sample in a study of neurological immune-mediated disorders. TCRdb recomputed calls from the 5' RACE reads with MiXCR, one row per CDR3 protein. The table includes roughly 56,000 distinct CDR3 sequences, roughly an eighth detected once. Sequences were obtained from PBMCs. The receptors shown here come from a man in his fifties or sixties in good health.

Comment on this clonotype: A read error may be the cause here, since a much bigger clone is one base away. V and J are TRBV6-6 and TRBJ2-1; tentative D call: TRBD2 (5 bases). In germline, CDR1 is MNHNY, CDR2 SVGAGI (reference sequence). Trimming stripped 2 bases from V and 10 bases from J, with 12 bases between. The CDR3 spans 13 residues. CDR3 DNA: TGTGCCAGCAGTTACGGCCGGGATGGGGAGCAGTTCTTC. The encoded protein is CASSYGRDGEQFF.

This clonotype was counted at least ten times. The V call is TRBV7-9, the J call TRBJ1-1; D possibly corresponds to TRBD1 (6 bases). CDR3 size: 16 residues. V was cut by 5 bases and J by 11 bases, with 27 bases left in between. The V gene's germline CDR1 is SEHNR and CDR2 FQNEAQ (reference sequence). CDR3: CASSETRQGSWGVAFF. In DNA form, the CDR3 reads TGTGCCAGCAGCGAAACTCGTCAGGGGTCATGGGGTGTGGCTTTCTTT.

This clonotype was recorded at least ten times. The V gene is TRBV6-2 or TRBV6-3, the J gene TRBJ1-2; D ambiguous. With 5 bases removed from V and 8 bases from J, the gap between germline ends came to 12 bases. The CDR3 loop spans 12 amino acids. Germline CDR1 MNHEY, CDR2 SVGEGT. For the CDR3, the DNA is TGTGCCAGCAGTCCCACTCTGGCGGGCTACACCTTC. Protein product: CASSPTLAGYTF.

This clonotype has ten or more counts. The chain is built from TRBV28 and TRBJ2-6; D may be TRBD2 (6 bases). Looked up from germline, CDR1 is MDHEN and CDR2 is SYDVKM. Between the trimmed V and J ends, which lost 3 bases and 8 bases, there was a span of 26 bases. CDR3 length: 19 amino acids. The CDR3 nucleotides read TGTGCCAGCAGTTTCCCGCTGGAGGGAGCGAGGGATCTTACCAACGTCCTGACTTTC. Amino acid sequence: CASSFPLEGARDLTNVLTF.

This clonotype was counted at least ten times. CDR3 sequence (DNA): TGTGCCAGCAGTGCAATTCCGGGACAGGGGATTTCACCCCTCCACTTT. This encodes CASSAIPGQGISPLHF. The chain employs TRBV28 and TRBJ1-6, with 10 bases identical to TRBD1. CDR1 and CDR2 from the germline V gene are MDHEN and SYDVKM. The CDR3 runs to 16 residues. With V trimmed by 5 bases and J by 9 bases, 10 bases remained unmatched. Combining the CDR3 with reference TRBV28 and TRBJ1-6 gives the whole variable domain DVKVTQSSRYLVKRTGEKVFLECVQDMDHENMFWYRQDPGLGLRLIYFSYDVKMKEKGDIPEGYSVSREKKERFSLILESASTNQTSMYLCASSAIPGQGISPLHFGNGTRLTVT.

This clonotype was seen ten or more times. This chain uses TRBV28 with TRBJ1-4; maybe TRBD1 (5 bases). Germline-derived CDR1 and CDR2 are MDHEN and SYDVKM. This CDR3 has 12 residues. V lost 3 bases to trimming and J lost 8 bases, with 7 bases between them. DNA for the CDR3: TGTGCCAGCAGTTTCGAGGGGGAAAAACTGTTTTTT. The encoded protein is CASSFEGEKLFF.

This clonotype was observed many times. V gene TRBV6-5 combines with J gene TRBJ1-1, with D maybe TRBD1 (6 bases). The germline V and J ends were trimmed by 6 bases and 1 base, with 12 bases remaining between them. There are 14 residues in the CDR3. CDR1 is MNHEY, CDR2 SVGAGI, per germline. In DNA, the CDR3 is TGTGCCAGCAGCGCCGGAGGGGGGAACACTGAAGCTTTCTTT. It specifies CASSAGGGNTEAFF.

The genes are TRBV7-6 and TRBJ2-3, with D possibly being TRBD1 (6 bases). The germline CDR1 and CDR2 sequences are SGHVS and FNYEAQ. CDR3 size: 13 residues. Between the trimmed V and J ends, which lost 5 bases and 11 bases, there was a span of 17 bases. In nucleotides, the CDR3 is TGTGCCAGCAGCACATTACGACAGGATTTGCAGTATTTT. This sequence encodes CASSTLRQDLQYF.

With regard to this clonotype: A much larger clone lies one base from this, so it may be a read error. The V call is TRBV6-2 or TRBV6-3, the J call TRBJ2-3; the D gene is possibly TRBD2 (5 bases). Germline CDR1 and CDR2: MNHEY and SVGEGT. The CDR3 sequence is 15 residues long. Trimming took 4 bases from V and 2 from J, leaving 13 bases between them. CDR3 sequence reads: CASSSSWTYTDTQYF. The CDR3 coding sequence is TGTGCCAGCAGTTCTAGCTGGACTTACACAGATACGCAGTATTTT.